This section outlines one TCR beta chain sequence together with its context. The target antigen is unknown. TCRdb analysed the RT-PCR reads with MiXCR anew, one entry per CDR3 protein. The repertoire has more than 450,000 distinct CDR3 sequences, around 11% of them found once; the top ten carry around 10%. This sample was taken from a study of response to subunit inactivated influenza vaccine. Study-wide findings and caveats: Seasonal influenza vaccination, on each occasion, was suggested by the authors to recruit few new T cells.

Per germline, CDR1 SEHNR and CDR2 FQNEAQ (reference sequence). This CDR3 is 15 amino acids long. The ends were cut back, 6 bases at V and 5 bases at J, with 19 bases in the middle. This same sample was also part of a study on T cells expressing NK-cell markers. This second report adds: 5'RACE template switching with UMIs produced the TCR beta cDNA. A handful of donors showed these clonotypes also leading the CD3+CD56-NKG2C+ fraction.

The sequences come from PBMCs from blood, collected on the day of vaccination. This receptor was taken from a man aged 45-65 years who received an inactivated influenza vaccine. This chain joins TRBV7-9 and TRBJ2-5; D remains unclear. The CDR3 here is CASRALARLGETQYF. In DNA form, the CDR3 reads TGTGCCAGCAGAGCCCTGGCCAGGTTGGGGGAGACCCAGTACTTC.